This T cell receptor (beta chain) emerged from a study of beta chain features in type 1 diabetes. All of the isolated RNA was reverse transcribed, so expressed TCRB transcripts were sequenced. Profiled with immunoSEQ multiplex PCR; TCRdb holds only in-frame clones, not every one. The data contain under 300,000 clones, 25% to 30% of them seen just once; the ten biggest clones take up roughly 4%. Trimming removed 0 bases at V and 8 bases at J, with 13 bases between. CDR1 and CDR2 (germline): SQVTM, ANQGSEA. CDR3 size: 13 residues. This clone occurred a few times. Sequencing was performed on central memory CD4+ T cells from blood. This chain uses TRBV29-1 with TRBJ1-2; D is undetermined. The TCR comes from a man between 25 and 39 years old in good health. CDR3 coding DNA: TGCAGCGTTGAAGATTGGGCTGGGAAAGGCTACACCTTC. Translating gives CSVEDWAGKGYTF. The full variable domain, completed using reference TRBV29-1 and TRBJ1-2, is SAVISQKPSRDICQRGTSLTIQCQVDSQVTMMFWYRQQPGQSLTLIATANQGSEATYESGFVIDKFPISRPNLTFSTLTVSNMSPEDSSIYLCSVEDWAGKGYTFGSGTRLTVV.